A single sample is the source of the 26 T cell receptor beta chains below, sequenced in a study of blood T cells in healthy people across ages. Through a sample-barcoded 5' primer and a J-beta primer mix, a second PCR was run for roughly 6 to 11 cycles. TCRdb recomputed calls from the 5' RACE reads with MiXCR, one row per CDR3 protein. The repertoire holds 800,000 to 1,300,000 distinct CDR3 sequences, less than 25% seen once, with about 0.72% in the top ten. The same sample was also studied in work on T cells of mothers and their children.

Material for sequencing was blood. All receptors come from a girl aged 2 to 10 in good health.

The rearrangement uses TRBV7-9 and TRBJ1-4, with a tentative D call TRBD1 (6 bases). Trimming pared 4 bases from V and 5 bases from J, leaving 17 bases between. Looked up from germline, CDR1 is SEHNR and CDR2 is FQNEAQ (reference sequence). This CDR3 spans 16 amino acids. The CDR3 loop is CASSSLSRGANEKLFF. The CDR3 DNA is TGTGCCAGCAGCTCTCTATCCAGGGGTGCGAATGAAAAACTGTTTTTT.

Only a few counts were recorded for this clonotype. The chain has TRBV11-2 and TRBJ2-7, with 9 nucleotides matching TRBD1. The CDR3 contains 14 residues. Germline CDR1 and CDR2: SGHAT and FQNNGV. J was trimmed by 5 bases and V by 4 bases; bases with no gene match: 6. The CDR3: CASSYGDRADEQYF. DNA of the CDR3: TGTGCCAGCAGCTACGGGGACAGGGCGGACGAGCAGTACTTC.

The genes are TRBV4-2 and TRBJ2-5, with 7 positions matching TRBD2. This CDR3 region has 14 residues. Losses at the gene ends were 4 bases for V and 11 bases for J; bases not matched to a gene: 13. Per the germline V gene, CDR1 is LGHNA and CDR2 is YNFKEQ. As DNA, the CDR3 is TGTGCCAGCAGCCGGGGGGGAGGTTGGGGGGAGCAGTACTTC. Protein: CASSRGGGWGEQYF.

Remarks on this clonotype: Sequence at one end of the junction differs from germline and may be a read error. V and J are TRBV7-2 and TRBJ2-1; weak D call: TRBD1 (6 bases). Germline V gene sequence: CDR1 SGHTA, CDR2 FQGNSA. The CDR3 is made up of 15 amino acids. CDR3 sequence (DNA): TGTGCCAGCAACTTAAAGGACTGGGCAGGGGATGAGCAGTTCTTC. Translation: CASNLKDWAGDEQFF.

The V gene is TRBV5-1, the J gene TRBJ1-1; D unresolved. Trimming pared 1 base from V and 5 bases from J, leaving 21 bases between. The CDR3 length is 17 residues. From germline, CDR1 is SGHRS and CDR2 YFSETQ. CDR3 amino acids: CASSLLGRGNTGTEAFF. In nucleotides, the CDR3 is TGCGCCAGCAGCTTGCTAGGGAGAGGGAACACTGGGACTGAAGCTTTCTTT.

The rearrangement joins TRBV20-1 to TRBJ2-5, with TRBD2 identical over 7 bases. Germline V gene lookup returns CDR1 DFQATT and CDR2 SNEGSKA (reference sequence). The CDR3 is 15 amino acids. The V and J ends lost 6 bases and 0 bases, in that order; junction bases with no gene match: 10. CDR3 loop: CSARVPGGHQETQYF. The CDR3 region has the DNA TGCAGTGCCCGCGTACCGGGGGGACACCAAGAGACCCAGTACTTC.

The chain employs TRBV29-1 and TRBJ1-2; a possible D gene is TRBD1 (6 bases). V lost 5 bases and J 1 base, leaving 17 bases between the germline ends. This CDR3 is 15 amino acids long. Germline values: CDR1 SQVTM, CDR2 ANQGSEA. Here the CDR3 reads CSVTIEGGLNYGYTF. The CDR3 DNA is TGCAGCGTTACTATCGAGGGGGGACTTAACTATGGCTACACCTTC.

The chain employs TRBV27 and TRBJ2-7; TRBD2 aligns across 9 bases. CDR1 is MNHEY and CDR2 is SMNVEV in the germline V gene (reference sequence). The J segment lost 3 bases and the V segment lost 2 bases, leaving 5 bases of the junction unmatched. The CDR3 length is 15 residues. The DNA for the CDR3 is TGTGCCAGCAGTTTAAAGAGGCGGGAGGGCTACGAGCAGTACTTC. Protein: CASSLKRREGYEQYF.

This chain joins TRBV2 and TRBJ2-1; D not resolved. V dropped 2 bases and J dropped 8 bases, with 7 bases sitting between them. This CDR3 region has 12 residues. Germline assignment: CDR1 SNHLY and CDR2 FYNNEI. The chain's CDR3 is CASSEQAHEQFF. The CDR3 DNA is TGTGCCAGCAGTGAACAAGCCCATGAGCAGTTCTTC.

This clonotype was seen a few times. The chain uses TRBV7-2 and TRBJ1-5, with unresolved D. The CDR3 consists of 14 residues. Trimming stripped 2 bases from V and 7 bases from J, with 12 bases between. Germline lookup yields CDR1 SGHTA and CDR2 FQGNSA. CDR3 DNA: TGTGCCAGCAGCTTATACAGTTTAGACCAGCCCCAGCATTTT. It translates to CASSLYSLDQPQHF.

The rearrangement joins TRBV5-1 to TRBJ2-1; D is perhaps TRBD1 or TRBD2 (6 bases each). Trimming took 5 bases from V and 12 from J, leaving 12 bases between them. The CDR3 covers 11 residues. Germline CDR1 is SGHRS and CDR2 is YFSETQ. For the CDR3, the DNA is TGCGCCAGCAGGGAGGGACAAACGCAGTTCTTC. It encodes CASREGQTQFF.

This clonotype was seen a handful of times. V gene TRBV29-1 combines with J gene TRBJ2-7; D possibly corresponds to TRBD2 (5 bases). Germline-derived CDR1 and CDR2 are SQVTM and ANQGSEA. The CDR3 sequence is 13 residues long. Trimming shortened V by 7 bases and J by 1 base, and 14 bases separated the two germline ends. CDR3 loop: CSAQRTGSYEQYF. CDR3 DNA: TGCAGCGCCCAGAGGACGGGATCCTACGAGCAGTACTTC.

This clonotype was seen just once. The V gene is TRBV30, the J gene TRBJ2-3; 14 nucleotides line up with TRBD2. V shed 1 base, J shed 6 bases, and the junction held 6 bases outside the gene matches. Looked up from germline, CDR1 is GTSNPN and CDR2 is SVGIG (reference sequence). The CDR3 consists of 16 residues. The CDR3 region is CAWSEGLAGAGDTQYF. CDR3 sequence (DNA): TGTGCCTGGAGTGAGGGACTAGCGGGAGCCGGGGATACGCAGTATTTT.

This chain connects TRBV7-9 to TRBJ2-1, with unresolved D. Germline-derived CDR1 and CDR2 are SEHNR and FQNEAQ (reference sequence). V was pared by 2 bases and J by 5 bases, with 13 bases between. The CDR3 is 15 amino acids. In DNA form, the CDR3 reads TGTGCCAGCAGCTTACTGGTTTCGACCGACAATGAGCAGTTCTTC. Translating gives CASSLLVSTDNEQFF.

The chain has TRBV5-1 and TRBJ2-1; D remains ambiguous. The CDR3 has 16 residues. V dropped 0 bases and J dropped 0 bases, with 10 bases sitting between them. Germline assignment: CDR1 SGHRS and CDR2 YFSETQ. CDR3 in amino acids: CASSLGPRSSYNEQFF. As DNA, the CDR3 is TGCGCCAGCAGCTTGGGCCCTCGGAGCTCCTACAATGAGCAGTTCTTC.

The V and J genes are TRBV19 and TRBJ2-7, with TRBD1 as a possible D gene (6 bases). The CDR3 covers 15 residues. V was cut by 5 bases and J by 3 bases, with 17 bases left in between. Germline V gene sequence: CDR1 LNHDA, CDR2 SQIVND (reference sequence). This CDR3 reads CASSVPTGHLYEQYF. Written as DNA, the CDR3 is TGTGCCAGTAGTGTGCCGACGGGACATCTCTACGAGCAGTACTTC.

The chain uses TRBV3-1 and TRBJ2-7; D might be TRBD2 (5 bases). Trimming left V 6 bases short and J 4 bases short, with 13 bases between. The CDR3 loop spans 13 amino acids. Germline CDR1 is LGHDT and CDR2 is YNNKEL (reference sequence). CDR3 sequence (DNA): TGTGCCAGCAGGAGAGGGAATTCGTACGAGCAGTACTTC. Protein: CASRRGNSYEQYF.

The V call is TRBV5-1, the J call TRBJ1-5, with D possibly TRBD1 on 6 matching bases. V was pared by 0 bases and J by 3 bases, with 10 bases between. From germline, CDR1 is SGHRS and CDR2 YFSETQ. This CDR3 contains 15 residues. This CDR3 is CASSLAGVSNQPQHF. DNA of the CDR3: TGCGCCAGCAGCTTGGCAGGGGTCTCCAATCAGCCCCAGCATTTT.

In its sample, this clonotype was seen a few times. This sequence joins TRBV18 and TRBJ2-5, with a possible D match to TRBD2 (6 bases). The better agreement between TRBJ2-1 and the DNA end casts doubt on the J call. CDR3 length: 13 amino acids. Germline loops: CDR1 KGHSH, CDR2 LQKENI. CDR3 loop: CASSRTNINEQFF. The DNA for the CDR3 is TGTGCCAGCTCACGGACTAACATCAATGAGCAGTTCTTC.

V gene TRBV7-3 combines with J gene TRBJ2-2; TRBD1 matches at 9 bases. V gave up 5 bases and J gave up 3 bases; unmatched junction bases: 10. Germline V gene lookup returns CDR1 SGHTA and CDR2 FQGTGA. This CDR3 comprises 17 residues. This chain's CDR3 is CASSVTGGTTYTGELFF. CDR3 in DNA: TGTGCCAGCAGCGTCACAGGGGGCACTACCTACACCGGGGAGCTGTTTTTT.

The genes are TRBV13 and TRBJ1-1, with D perhaps matching TRBD1 (5 bases). This CDR3 has 15 amino acids. V lost 6 bases and J 5 bases, leaving 19 bases between the germline ends. Germline CDR1 reads PRHDT; CDR2 reads FYEKMQ (reference sequence). The CDR3 reads CASSPQGVWQTEAFF. CDR3 DNA: TGTGCCAGCAGTCCCCAGGGAGTTTGGCAAACTGAAGCTTTCTTT. Full variable domain (remainder filled in from reference TRBV13 and TRBJ1-1): AAGVIQSPRHLIKEKRETATLKCYPIPRHDTVYWYQQGPGQDPQFLISFYEKMQSDKGSIPDRFSAQQFSDYHSELNMSSLELGDSALYFCASSPQGVWQTEAFFGQGTRLTVV.

This clonotype has a handful of counts. The V call is TRBV7-2, the J call TRBJ2-5, with D unclear. The J call is in doubt because the DNA end fits TRBJ2-1 better. CDR1 is SGHTA, CDR2 FQGNSA, per germline. This CDR3 comprises 14 residues. The CDR3 DNA reads TGTGCCAGCAGCTTAGCCAGGCTAAGCGATGAGCAGTTCTTC. As protein: CASSLARLSDEQFF.

V is TRBV7-8 and J is TRBJ2-1; D is tentatively TRBD1 or TRBD2 (6 bases each). The germline CDR1 and CDR2 sequences are SGHVS and FQNEAQ. V was trimmed by 4 bases and J by 0 bases, leaving 16 bases between them. CDR3 length: 17 residues. The CDR3 nucleotides are TGTGCCAGCAGCTCCCGGGGGCCCTGGAGCTCCTACAATGAGCAGTTCTTC. This translates into CASSSRGPWSSYNEQFF.

V usage is TRBV6-5 and J usage is TRBJ1-1; tentative D call: TRBD1 (6 bases). Deletions cut 6 bases from V and 10 bases from J, with 12 bases between. The length of the CDR3 is 11 residues. From germline, CDR1 is MNHEY and CDR2 SVGAGI. CDR3 residues: CASSVGGGAFF. CDR3 nucleotide sequence: TGTGCCAGCAGCGTAGGGGGGGGAGCTTTCTTT.

Comment on this clonotype: Since a much larger clone is just one base distant, this may be a read error. The chain employs TRBV9 and TRBJ2-1; D is perhaps TRBD1 (6 bases). Germline CDR1 is SGDLS and CDR2 is YYNGEE. CDR3 size: 13 residues. In DNA form, the CDR3 reads TGTGCCAGCAGCAGTGGACAGCAAGAGACCCAGCACTTC. It is translated as CASSSGQQETQHF. Full variable domain (rest looked up from reference TRBV9 and TRBJ2-1): DSGVTQTPKHLITATGQRVTLRCSPRSGDLSVYWYQQSLDQGLQFLIQYYNGEERAKGNILERFSAQQFPDLHSELNLSSLELGDSALYFCASSSGQQETQHFGPGTRLTVL.

This clonotype turned up a few times. J is TRBJ2-2 and V is TRBV6-6; 7 nucleotides match TRBD2. This CDR3 comprises 14 residues. J lost 3 bases, V lost 2 bases, and 0 bases had no gene match. Per the germline V gene, CDR1 is MNHNY and CDR2 is SVGAGI (reference sequence). The CDR3 sequence: CASSYSGDTGELFF. In DNA, the CDR3 is TGTGCCAGCAGTTACAGCGGGGACACCGGGGAGCTGTTTTTT.